A single sample gave rise to the 11 T cell receptor beta chains below, sequenced in a study of blood T cell dynamics during melanoma immunotherapy. Indicated time point: week 3, after first cycle of checkpoint inhibitor. The assay was immunoSEQ multiplex PCR, and TCRdb's table has in-frame clones only and misses some. The data hold about 10,000 clones, with around nine tenths observed a single time. The starting material was blood, obtained from a patient treated with checkpoint blockade. Source of these receptors: a human donor with melanoma.

The chain uses TRBV28 and TRBJ1-2; 7 nucleotides align to TRBD1. The CDR3 contains 15 residues. V trimming: 6 bases; J trimming: 8 bases; junction bases outside the gene matches: 15. CDR1 and CDR2 from the germline V gene are MDHEN and SYDVKM. CDR3 coding DNA: TGTGCCAGCAGCACGGGGGGGACAGCCTTATGGGGCTACACCTTC. Amino acids: CASSTGGTALWGYTF.

The V call is TRBV6-1, the J call TRBJ2-1; D ambiguous. The CDR3 is made up of 10 amino acids. Germline V gene sequence: CDR1 MNHNS, CDR2 SASEGT. With 8 bases removed from V and 12 bases from J, the gap between germline ends came to 11 bases. CDR3 sequence reads: CASGDAPQFF. In DNA form, the CDR3 reads TGTGCCAGCGGCGACGCCCCGCAGTTCTTC.

The V and J genes are TRBV2 and TRBJ2-1; 9 positions match TRBD1. CDR1 and CDR2 (germline): SNHLY, FYNNEI. The CDR3 sequence is 15 residues long. The junction had 12 bases not matched to a gene; V was cut back by 6 bases and J by 9 bases. CDR3 region: CASRLRDRATGEQFF. The CDR3 DNA is TGTGCCAGCAGGCTTCGGGACAGGGCCACGGGTGAGCAGTTCTTC.

V and J are TRBV29-1 and TRBJ2-7, with D unresolved. This CDR3 has 15 residues. Looked up from germline, CDR1 is SQVTM and CDR2 is ANQGSEA. V was pared by 3 bases and J by 0 bases, with 15 bases between. DNA for the CDR3: TGCAGCGTTGAGGGTCACCCAAAGAACTCCTACGAGCAGTACTTC. This encodes CSVEGHPKNSYEQYF.

CDR3 nucleotide sequence: TGTGCCAGCAGCGGCGGGACAGTTGGCACTGAAGCTTTCTTT. Its translation is CASSGGTVGTEAFF. This chain connects TRBV28 to TRBJ1-1; 7 nucleotides align to TRBD1. The CDR3 spans 14 residues. From germline, CDR1 is MDHEN and CDR2 SYDVKM. V dropped 6 bases and J dropped 4; count of bases not matched to a gene: 8.

V gene TRBV2 combines with J gene TRBJ2-2; TRBD2 matches 10 bases. The CDR3 is 18 residues long. Germline V gene data show CDR1 as SNHLY and CDR2 as FYNNEI. V was clipped by 7 bases and J by 0 bases; unmatched bases: 11. The CDR3 DNA reads as TGTGCCAGCAAGGCTAGCGGGAGACACCTCGCGAACACCGGGGAGCTGTTTTTT. This codes for CASKASGRHLANTGELFF.

The rearrangement links TRBV6-6 to TRBJ1-1; unclear D gene. The CDR3 spans 13 residues. Germline CDR1 is MNHNY and CDR2 is SVGAGI (reference sequence). With 8 bases removed from V and 0 bases from J, the gap between germline ends came to 10 bases. In DNA, the CDR3 is TGTGCCAGCTCGGCCGGGATGAACACTGAAGCTTTCTTT. It is translated as CASSAGMNTEAFF.

This chain joins TRBV4-1 and TRBJ1-2; D uncertain. There are 14 residues in the CDR3. Trimming removed 0 bases at V and 4 bases at J, with 9 bases between. CDR1 is MGHRA, CDR2 YSYEKL, per germline. CDR3 coding DNA: TGCGCCAGCAGCCAAGATAAAGGAGGCTATGGCTACACCTTC. Translated: CASSQDKGGYGYTF.

V is TRBV30 and J is TRBJ2-1, with 12 bases matching TRBD2. Losses at the gene ends were 1 base for V and 10 bases for J; bases not matched to a gene: 5. Germline CDR1 GTSNPN, CDR2 SVGIG (reference sequence). The CDR3 runs 14 residues. The CDR3 DNA sequence: TGTGCCTGGAGTGGAGGACTAGCGGGGCGGGAGCAGTTCTTC. This translates into CAWSGGLAGREQFF.

V is TRBV7-7 and J is TRBJ2-7; 7 bases fit TRBD1. The CDR3 is 13 residues long. V gave up 4 bases and J gave up 7 bases; unmatched junction bases: 7. Looked up from germline, CDR1 is SSHAT and CDR2 is FNYEAQ (reference sequence). CDR3 DNA: TGTGCCAGCAGCTCAAAGACAGGGTCTGAGCAGTACTTC. It is translated as CASSSKTGSEQYF. The whole variable domain, filled in from reference TRBV7-7 and TRBJ2-7, reads GAGVSQSPRYKVTKRGQDVTLRCDPISSHATLYWYQQALGQGPEFLTYFNYEAQPDKSGLPSDRFSAERPEGSISTLTIQRTEQRDSAMYRCASSSKTGSEQYFGPGTRLTVT.

The CDR3 DNA reads TGTGCCACCAGCAGTTCAGGAAGCTCCTACGAGCAGTACTTC. This gives the protein CATSSSGSSYEQYF. V and J are TRBV15 and TRBJ2-7; D gene uncertain. Germline loops: CDR1 LNHNV, CDR2 YYDKDF (reference sequence). Deletions cut 3 bases from V and 0 bases from J, with 9 bases between. The CDR3 spans 14 residues.